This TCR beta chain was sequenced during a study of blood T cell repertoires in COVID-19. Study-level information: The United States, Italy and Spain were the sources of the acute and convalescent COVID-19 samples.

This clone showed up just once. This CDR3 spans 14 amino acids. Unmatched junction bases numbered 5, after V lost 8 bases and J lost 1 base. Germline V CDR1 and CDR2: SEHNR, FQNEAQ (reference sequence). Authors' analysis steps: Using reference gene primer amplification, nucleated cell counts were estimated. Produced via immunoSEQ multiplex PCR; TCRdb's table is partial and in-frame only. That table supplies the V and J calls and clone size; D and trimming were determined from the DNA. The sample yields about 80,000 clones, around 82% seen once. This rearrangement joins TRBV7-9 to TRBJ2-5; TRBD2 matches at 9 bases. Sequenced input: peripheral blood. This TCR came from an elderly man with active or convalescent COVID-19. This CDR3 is CASHLAGTQETQYF. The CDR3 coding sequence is TGTGCCAGCCACCTAGCGGGAACCCAAGAGACCCAGTACTTC.